At least ten counts were recorded for the clone carrying this T cell receptor beta chain. Germline V lookup: CDR1 SGHTA, CDR2 FQGTGA. The CDR3 totals 16 residues. The germline V and J ends were trimmed by 5 bases and 0 bases, with 13 bases remaining between them. Unique molecular identifiers were built into the TCRbeta library. Using its own MiXCR run on the PCR reads, TCRdb lists one record per CDR3 protein. Seen here are around 250,000 distinct CDR3 sequences, roughly 8.2% observed once, and the top ten hold just under 6.5%. The data were taken from a study of T-cell reconstitution after alpha-beta-depleted transplantation in children.

V usage is TRBV7-3 and J usage is TRBJ2-2; maybe TRBD2 (6 bases). The TCR sequence derives from a male patient aged 5 to 17 who had a stem cell transplant for acute lymphoblastic leukemia, so the T cells may come from the graft donor. The specimen was PBMCs, mostly from graft donor cells, collected 180 days after TCRalphabeta/CD19-depleted stem cell transplant. The CDR3 sequence: CASSTRLVANTGELFF. The CDR3 bases are TGTGCCAGCAGCACACGACTAGTCGCGAACACCGGGGAGCTGTTTTTT.